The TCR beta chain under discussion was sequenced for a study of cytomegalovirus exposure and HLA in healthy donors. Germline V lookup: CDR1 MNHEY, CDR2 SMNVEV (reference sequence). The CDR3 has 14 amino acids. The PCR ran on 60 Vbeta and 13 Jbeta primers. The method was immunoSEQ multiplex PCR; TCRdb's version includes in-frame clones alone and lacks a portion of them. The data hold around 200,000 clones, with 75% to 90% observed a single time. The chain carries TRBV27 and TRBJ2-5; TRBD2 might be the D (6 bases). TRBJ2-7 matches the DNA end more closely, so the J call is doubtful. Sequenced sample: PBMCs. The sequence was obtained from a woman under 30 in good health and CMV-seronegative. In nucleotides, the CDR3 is TGTGCCAGCAGTAGCCCCGGACTACCGTACGAGCAGTACTTC. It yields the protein CASSSPGLPYEQYF.